The following is a TCR beta chain sequence with its context. Antigen: not known. The ends were cut back, 3 bases at V and 2 bases at J, with 1 base in the middle. CDR3 length equals 12 residues. The sample belongs to a study of persistence of HIV-infected CD4 T cells. The overall study: Multiple blood draws of up to about 180 mL, except two donors with single leukapheresis. Study-wide points: Compared with CD3/CD28-stimulated cells, CMV- and Gag-responding cells showed lower TCRbeta richness.

Sequencing used immunoSEQ version 4 in survey mode. Template was genomic DNA at about 10 ng/uL, with up to 1 ug used per sample. Method: immunoSEQ multiplex PCR; TCRdb's copy keeps in-frame clones and lacks some. The profile shows approximately 65,000 clones, 70% to 75% of them singletons. Overlapping HIV-1 Gag 15-mer peptides at 0.85 to 1 ug per peptide per mL were used. Sorted nonresponding memory CD4+ T cells were CD40L-negative, CD69-negative, CD45RO-high. Stimulated PBMCs had first been depleted of CD8+ T cells. This TCR was recovered from an adult man with HIV who was CMV-seropositive. The J gene is TRBJ1-4, the V gene TRBV12-3 or TRBV12-4; D is undetermined. The sequencing here drew on CD4+ T cells sorted from PBMCs after approximately 19-hour stimulation, taken from a patient who received antiretroviral therapy. The DNA of the CDR3 is TGTGCCAGCAGTTTTACTAATGAAAAACTGTTTTTT. This codes for CASSFTNEKLFF.